This T cell receptor beta chain originates from a study of T-cell reconstitution after alpha-beta-depleted transplantation in children. General observations from the study: The authors attributed T-cell counts and diversity one year after transplant mostly to newly produced T cells. Diversity of TCRbeta at day 60 was high in some patients, arising from surviving recipient T cells and thymic progenitors. Two months or so post-transplant, alpha-beta T cells reportedly derived from several hundred expanded graft clones.

This CDR3 has 14 amino acids. Germline assignment: CDR1 SQVTM and CDR2 ANQGSEA. V dropped 2 bases and J dropped 7; count of bases not matched to a gene: 5. Unique molecular identifiers were incorporated during preparation of the TCRbeta library. Using its own MiXCR run on the PCR reads, TCRdb lists one record per CDR3 protein. The sample has some 150,000 distinct CDR3 sequences, more than 8% seen once; the top ten hold 15% to 20%. As concerns this clonotype: Its cognate antigen is unknown.

The rearrangement links TRBV29-1 to TRBJ2-1, with TRBD2 matching 10 bases. Sequenced material: PBMCs, mostly from graft donor cells, taken 180 days after TCRalphabeta/CD19-depleted stem cell transplant. The receptor comes from a female patient younger than 10 who had a stem cell transplant for congenital amegakaryocytic thrombocytopenia, so the T cells may come from the graft donor. CDR3 protein: CSVENPSGGNEQFF. CDR3 coding DNA: TGCAGCGTTGAAAATCCTAGCGGGGGAAATGAGCAGTTCTTC.